The 26 T cell receptor beta chains given below trace back to one sample, sequenced in a study of early T cells in non-severe SARS-CoV-2 infection. TCRdb re-called the 5' RACE reads with MiXCR, one entry per CDR3 protein. The sample contains tens of thousands of distinct CDR3 sequences, 4% of which appear only once. The sample was whole blood. These receptors all come from an adult who was a healthcare worker with PCR-confirmed SARS-CoV-2 infection or an uninfected control (not recorded which).

In this sample, this clonotype turned up many times. The V and J genes are TRBV12-5 and TRBJ2-2; no definite D call. The ends were cut back, 2 bases at V and 6 bases at J, with 16 bases in the middle. Germline loops: CDR1 LGHNT, CDR2 FRNRAP. The CDR3 sequence is 16 residues long. As DNA, the CDR3 is TGTGCTAGTGGTTTGACCCAATCCCCTAGGCCCGGGGAGCTGTTTTTT. It encodes CASGLTQSPRPGELFF.

This clonotype was counted at least ten times. The chain joins TRBV12-3 or TRBV12-4 to TRBJ1-2; maybe TRBD1 (6 bases). V lost 5 bases, J lost 4 bases, and 11 bases lay in between. CDR3 size: 13 residues. CDR3 in DNA: TGTGCCAGCAGTCCAGGGGCCCCCTATGGCTACACCTTC. Residues: CASSPGAPYGYTF.

This clonotype was seen repeatedly, ten times or more. V usage is TRBV11-3 and J usage is TRBJ2-3, with no clear D. The CDR3 has 11 amino acids. Trimming took off 8 bases at V and 3 bases at J, with 6 bases between the two ends. CDR1 and CDR2 from the germline V gene are SGHNT and YENEEA. CDR3 region: CASAKTDTQYF. The CDR3 DNA reads TGTGCCAGCGCGAAGACAGATACGCAGTATTTT.

This clonotype occurred many times. This chain connects TRBV20-1 to TRBJ2-3, with D unresolved. The CDR3 is made up of 15 amino acids. Deletions cut 0 bases from V and 2 bases from J, with 12 bases between. CDR1 DFQATT and CDR2 SNEGSKA come from the germline V gene (reference sequence). CDR3 in amino acids: CSARDLAGYTDTQYF. CDR3 DNA: TGCAGTGCTAGAGATCTTGCCGGGTACACAGATACGCAGTATTTT.

Of note for this clonotype: Possible read error: a much larger clone is one base away. The V and J genes are TRBV28 and TRBJ2-2; D unresolved. This CDR3 region has 13 residues. Between the trimmed V and J ends, which lost 2 bases and 6 bases, there was a span of 7 bases. Germline V gene data show CDR1 as MDHEN and CDR2 as SYDVKM. CDR3 in amino acids: CASSLGSPGELFF. CDR3 sequence (DNA): TGTGCCAGCAGTTTAGGAAGCCCCGGGGAGCTGTTTTTT.

This clonotype was counted ten times or more. The genes are TRBV7-9 and TRBJ1-4, with D hard to call. Trimming pared 5 bases from V and 5 bases from J, leaving 12 bases between. The CDR3 extends over 14 amino acids. CDR1 and CDR2 (germline): SEHNR, FQNEAQ (reference sequence). The CDR3 protein is CASSGGLKNEKLFF. CDR3 in DNA: TGTGCCAGCAGCGGCGGCCTAAAGAATGAAAAACTGTTTTTT.

The rearrangement uses TRBV6-5 and TRBJ1-3, with 8 nucleotides matching TRBD1. V gave up 6 bases and J gave up 0 bases; unmatched junction bases: 4. Germline values: CDR1 MNHEY, CDR2 SVGAGI. The CDR3 is 15 residues long. CDR3 region: CASSYRGVSGNTIYF. CDR3 coding DNA: TGTGCCAGCAGCTACAGGGGGGTCTCTGGAAACACCATATATTTT.

This clonotype appeared many times. J is TRBJ2-5 and V is TRBV24-1; either TRBD1 or TRBD2 may fit D (6 bases each). The length of the CDR3 is 15 residues. V gave up 4 bases and J gave up 4 bases, with 15 bases separating them. In germline, CDR1 is KGHDR, CDR2 SFDVKD. CDR3 nucleotide sequence: TGTGCCACCAGTGAGATCAGGGGAGGTAGAGAGACCCAGTACTTC. This gives the protein CATSEIRGGRETQYF.

This clonotype has at least ten counts. One end of the junction is discordant with germline, which a read error may explain. This chain joins TRBV7-7 and TRBJ2-1, with 11 bases identical to TRBD1. The CDR3 is 14 amino acids. Germline assignment: CDR1 SSHAT and CDR2 FNYEAQ (reference sequence). CDR3 loop: CASSRGQGAGEQFF. CDR3 DNA sequence: TGTGCTAGCAGCCGCGGACAGGGGGCAGGTGAGCAGTTCTTC. Full variable domain (missing parts from reference TRBV7-7 and TRBJ2-1): GAGVSQSPRYKVTKRGQDVTLRCDPISSHATLYWYQQALGQGPEFLTYFNYEAQPDKSGLPSDRFSAERPEGSISTLTIQRTEQRDSAMYRCASSRGQGAGEQFFGPGTRLTVL.

This clonotype was counted at least ten times. The rearrangement joins TRBV7-3 to TRBJ2-3; D is unclear. V lost 5 bases and J lost 4, with 16 bases in between. CDR1 SGHTA and CDR2 FQGTGA come from the germline V gene. This CDR3 is built from 15 residues. This chain's CDR3 is CASSPANVRADTQYF. CDR3 bases: TGTGCCAGCAGCCCTGCTAACGTAAGGGCAGATACGCAGTATTTT. The full variable domain, rest sourced from reference TRBV7-3 and TRBJ2-3, is GAGVSQTPSNKVTEKGKYVELRCDPISGHTALYWYRQSLGQGPEFLIYFQGTGAADDSGLPNDRFFAVRPEGSVSTLKIQRTERGDSAVYLCASSPANVRADTQYFGPGTRLTVL.

This clonotype was observed many times. The chain joins TRBV7-6 to TRBJ2-3; TRBD2 might be the D (5 bases). This CDR3 has 16 amino acids. Germline V CDR1 and CDR2: SGHVS, FNYEAQ. V was shortened by 5 bases and J by 1 base, with 16 bases between the two germline ends. CDR3 in amino acids: CASSAQAGPRTDTQYF. DNA of the CDR3: TGTGCCAGCAGCGCCCAGGCGGGTCCCCGCACAGATACGCAGTATTTT.

The sample holds many counts of this clonotype. V and J are TRBV6-1 and TRBJ2-3, with TRBD2 as a possible D gene (6 bases). V shed 1 base and J shed 6 bases, with 8 bases lying between them. The CDR3 sequence is 13 residues long. Germline CDR1 reads MNHNS; CDR2 reads SASEGT. This CDR3 reads CASSEVLADTQYF. The CDR3 nucleotides are TGTGCCAGCAGTGAAGTTCTAGCGGATACGCAGTATTTT.

This clonotype was detected many times. V is TRBV11-2 and J is TRBJ2-1; 7 bases map to TRBD1. The CDR3 runs 14 residues. From germline, CDR1 is SGHAT and CDR2 FQNNGV. V lost 1 base to trimming and J lost 8 bases; unmatched junction nucleotides: 5. The CDR3 DNA reads TGTGCCAGCAGCTTAGGACAGGGCACCCATGAGCAGTTCTTC. Translated: CASSLGQGTHEQFF.

This clonotype came up many times. The chain joins TRBV9 to TRBJ2-3; possibly TRBD1 for D (5 bases). Germline values: CDR1 SGDLS, CDR2 YYNGEE. This CDR3 has 16 amino acids. V lost 0 bases, J lost 2 bases, and 13 bases lay in between. For the CDR3, the DNA is TGTGCCAGCAGCGTAGGCGCAGGGTCGATCACAGATACGCAGTATTTT. It yields the protein CASSVGAGSITDTQYF.

This clonotype came up many times. This chain connects TRBV7-9 to TRBJ2-1; either TRBD1 or TRBD2 may fit D (6 bases each). The CDR3 has 14 amino acids. Trimming shortened V by 7 bases and J by 9 bases, and 19 bases separated the two germline ends. Germline V lookup: CDR1 SEHNR, CDR2 FQNEAQ (reference sequence). In DNA, the CDR3 is TGTGCCAGCACCGGGGGCGGAGTGGTTACTGAGCAGTTCTTC. Protein product: CASTGGGVVTEQFF.

The chain recombines TRBV6-5 with TRBJ2-7; D not certain. V lost 7 bases to trimming and J lost 2 bases, with 18 bases between them. Germline V gene lookup returns CDR1 MNHEY and CDR2 SVGAGI. The CDR3 runs to 15 residues. The chain's CDR3 is CASTPLVGFPYEQYF. In nucleotides, the CDR3 is TGTGCCAGCACCCCCCTAGTTGGGTTTCCCTACGAGCAGTACTTC.

This clonotype was counted many times. The rearrangement uses TRBV29-1 and TRBJ2-3; the match to TRBD1 covers 8 bases. Trimming cost V 5 bases and J 1 base; bases outside gene matches: 11. The length of the CDR3 is 16 residues. Germline V lookup: CDR1 SQVTM, CDR2 ANQGSEA. CDR3 region: CSVTKLAGQGTDTQYF. The DNA for the CDR3 is TGCAGCGTTACCAAATTGGCGGGACAGGGCACAGATACGCAGTATTTT.

This clonotype was found many times. The chain uses TRBV20-1 and TRBJ2-3, with TRBD2 matching over 7 bases. Germline trimming cut 2 bases from V and 0 bases from J; bases unmatched to any gene: 8. Germline V lookup: CDR1 DFQATT, CDR2 SNEGSKA (reference sequence). The CDR3 spans 16 residues. CDR3 sequence: CSARHPSGPSTDTQYF. In DNA form, the CDR3 reads TGCAGTGCTAGACACCCTAGCGGCCCTAGCACAGATACGCAGTATTTT.

There are many counts of this clonotype. Here the CDR3 reads CASGTSGTDTQYF. CDR3 nucleotide sequence: TGTGCCAGCGGGACTAGCGGCACAGATACGCAGTATTTT. V usage is TRBV4-2 and J usage is TRBJ2-3; the match to TRBD2 covers 10 bases. The ends lost 8 bases at V and 1 base at J; junction bases unmatched: 0. This CDR3 spans 13 amino acids. CDR1 is LGHNA, CDR2 YNFKEQ, per germline.

This clonotype was found many times. The chain couples TRBV12-3 or TRBV12-4 to TRBJ2-3; D is unresolved. The CDR3 consists of 15 residues. Trimming stripped 6 bases from V and 4 bases from J, with 17 bases between. CDR3 DNA: TGTGCCAGCAGACCCACTGGTGCTCGGGCAGATACGCAGTATTTT. Translation: CASRPTGARADTQYF.

This clonotype was counted many times. The J gene is TRBJ2-1, the V gene TRBV12-3 or TRBV12-4, with unresolved D. Trimming stripped 3 bases from V and 5 bases from J, with 5 bases between. The CDR3 consists of 12 residues. CDR3 sequence: CASSFLDNEQFF. CDR3 nucleotides: TGTGCCAGCAGTTTTCTAGACAATGAGCAGTTCTTC.

The rearrangement links TRBV5-1 to TRBJ1-6; 7 nucleotides agree with TRBD1. Germline CDR1 SGHRS, CDR2 YFSETQ. With V trimmed by 0 bases and J by 5 bases, 5 bases remained unmatched. This CDR3 spans 16 amino acids. CDR3 region: CASSLGQGVDNSPLHF. CDR3 DNA: TGCGCCAGCAGCTTGGGACAGGGAGTCGATAATTCACCCCTCCACTTT.

This clonotype has a count of ten or more. The chain employs TRBV11-2 and TRBJ2-7; TRBD2 aligns across 12 bases. The CDR3 is 16 amino acids. Germline V gene lookup returns CDR1 SGHAT and CDR2 FQNNGV. J was trimmed by 7 bases and V by 7 bases; bases with no gene match: 14. CDR3: CASTKGASGRVEEQYF. DNA for the CDR3: TGTGCCAGCACCAAGGGTGCTAGCGGGAGGGTCGAGGAGCAGTACTTC.

This clonotype has a count of ten or more. The chain combines TRBV5-1 with TRBJ1-4, with TRBD1 as a possible D gene (5 bases). The germline CDR1 and CDR2 sequences are SGHRS and YFSETQ. The CDR3 has 13 residues. The germline V and J ends were trimmed by 5 bases and 5 bases, with 10 bases remaining between them. In nucleotides, the CDR3 is TGCGCCAGCAGGTGGGGCCAGAATGAAAAACTGTTTTTT. This codes for CASRWGQNEKLFF.

This clonotype was counted ten times or more. The rearrangement joins TRBV13 to TRBJ1-6; 7 bases are a match to TRBD1. CDR1 is PRHDT, CDR2 FYEKMQ, per germline (reference sequence). V shed 5 bases, J shed 6 bases, and the junction held 4 bases outside the gene matches. The CDR3 covers 14 residues. The CDR3: CASSPGQVNSPLHF. The CDR3 DNA follows: TGTGCCAGCAGCCCCGGACAGGTTAATTCACCCCTCCACTTT.

This clonotype was observed a few times. The gene calls are TRBV18 and TRBJ2-3; 7 nucleotides align to TRBD1. With V trimmed by 8 bases and J by 2 bases, 7 bases remained unmatched. This CDR3 has 14 residues. Germline V gene sequence: CDR1 KGHSH, CDR2 LQKENI. The CDR3 sequence: CASRTGVYTDTQYF. In DNA form, the CDR3 reads TGTGCCAGCCGCACAGGGGTCTACACAGATACGCAGTATTTT.